This paragraph reports one T cell receptor beta chain. cDNA serving as the sequencing template came from extracted, reverse transcribed RNA. Method: immunoSEQ multiplex PCR; TCRdb's copy keeps in-frame clones and lacks some. The repertoire holds about 200,000 clones, with roughly 64% as singletons. The sample is drawn from a study of CD8+ T cells in alopecia areata. Regarding treatment: oral pan-JAK inhibitor, 5-10 mg twice daily. The specimen comprised CD4+ T cells sorted from blood, sampled at week 24, from a patient treated with tofacitinib. The clonotype was recovered from a human donor with alopecia areata.

The CDR3 bases are TGTGCCTGGAGTGGGGGCGAATCGGGACAGAACACTGAAGCTTTCTTT. It translates to CAWSGGESGQNTEAFF. The chain couples TRBV30 to TRBJ1-1; a possible D gene is TRBD1 (6 bases). The germline CDR1 and CDR2 sequences are GTSNPN and SVGIG (reference sequence). The CDR3 runs to 16 residues. V lost 1 base to trimming and J lost 1 base, with 16 bases between them.